A selection of T cell receptor beta chains follows, all from one sample in a study of T cell repertoires in cytomegalovirus infection. These receptors' antigens are unknown. MiXCR, run by TCRdb on the reads, gives a single entry per CDR3 protein. The profile shows approximately 1,000,000 distinct CDR3 sequences, 31% of them singletons. The sequencing used cultured CD8+ T cells from PBMCs, collected from culture after CMV antigen stimulation. The receptor set was obtained from a human donor in good health (CMV status not recorded). Some clones in this sample may be carry-over from other donors' samples. The CDR3 runs from the conserved cysteine through the conserved F or W. A D gene is named only where the DNA matches it firmly. Clone size is not always given. Where it is, it says once, few, many or a class for expanded clones.

CDR3 DNA	CDR3 protein	clone size	D gene	V gene	J gene
TGTGCCAGCAGCTCCATCGGGGGCACCTACAATGAGCAGTTCTTC	CASSSIGGTYNEQFF	-	-	TRBV7-6	TRBJ2-1
TGTGCCAGCAGCCCAAGCCAATTTTACTATAATTCACCCCTCCACTTT	CASSPSQFYYNSPLHF	many	-	TRBV7-2	TRBJ1-6
TGTGCCAGCAGCGGGGGAACCGGACGAGGGGAGACCCAGTACTTC	CASSGGTGRGETQYF	-	-	TRBV5-6	TRBJ2-5
TGTGCCAGCAGTCGCCGGGACAGGGACCACGAGCAGTACTTC	CASSRRDRDHEQYF	many	TRBD1	TRBV12-3/TRBV12-4	TRBJ2-7
TGTGCCAGCAGCCCCAAGTGGGGGGACAATGAGCAGTTCTTC	CASSPKWGDNEQFF	few	-	TRBV14	TRBJ2-1
TGTGCCAGCAGACGACAGGCTGAGCAGTTCTTC	CASRRQAEQFF	many	-	TRBV6-2/TRBV6-3	TRBJ2-1
TGTGCCAGCAGCTTAGGACAGGGTGGATTCACCGGGGAGCTGTTTTTT	CASSLGQGGFTGELFF	many	TRBD1	TRBV7-6	TRBJ2-2
TGTGCCAGCAGTCCAGGACTCACCGGGGAGCTGTTTTTT	CASSPGLTGELFF	-	-	TRBV27	TRBJ2-2
TGTGCCAGCAGTGGCGGGACATCTAGCAATCAGCCCCAGCATTTT	CASSGGTSSNQPQHF	few	-	TRBV2	TRBJ1-5
TGTGCCAGCACCCCACCGGGCGGAGCGAACACTGAAGCTTTCTTT	CASTPPGGANTEAFF	-	-	TRBV27	TRBJ1-1
TGTGCCAGCGGAAACGCCGGGGAGCTGTTTTTT	CASGNAGELFF	-	-	TRBV12-3/TRBV12-4	TRBJ2-2
TGTGCCAGTAGTACCCAATATGCCGCTGAAACCGCGGGGGAGGTACGGTCTGGGGCCAACGTCCTGACTTTC	CASSTQYAAETAGEVRSGANVLTF	-	TRBD2	TRBV19	TRBJ2-6
TGTGCCAGCAGCCCAACGGGGAGTTCACCCCTCCACTTT	CASSPTGSSPLHF	-	-	TRBV5-4	TRBJ1-6
TGTGCCACCAGCAGGTGGGGACAGGGGCCCGGGGAGCTGTTTTTT	CATSRWGQGPGELFF	few	TRBD1	TRBV15	TRBJ2-2
TGTGCCAGTAAGACTAGCGGGCCCAATGAGCAGTTCTTC	CASKTSGPNEQFF	many	TRBD2	TRBV19	TRBJ2-1
TGTGCCAGCAGTGCTAGCCAGAATACGCAGTATTTT	CASSASQNTQYF	-	-	TRBV2	TRBJ2-3
TGCGCCAGCAGCTTCGGACTAGCGAACGAGCAGTACTTC	CASSFGLANEQYF	-	TRBD2	TRBV5-1	TRBJ2-7
TGTGCCAGCAGCTTAGGCAGGGAGGACTATGGCTACACCTTC	CASSLGREDYGYTF	-	-	TRBV7-9	TRBJ1-2
TGCAGTGCTAGCATCTTATCTGGGGCCAACGTCCTGACTTTC	CSASILSGANVLTF	-	-	TRBV20-1	TRBJ2-6
TGTGCCGGAGAATACGAGCAGTACTTC	CAGEYEQYF	-	-	TRBV19	TRBJ2-7
TGTGCCAGCAGTTTATCGAGAAGAGGGGAGACCCAGTACTTC	CASSLSRRGETQYF	few	-	TRBV27	TRBJ2-5
TGTGCCAGCAGCCTGGACAACAACGAAAAACTGTTTTTT	CASSLDNNEKLFF	-	-	TRBV28	TRBJ1-4
TGTGCCAGCAGCTCCTTCTCAGGGCCTGGGGCCAACGTCCTGACTTTC	CASSSFSGPGANVLTF	few	-	TRBV11-1	TRBJ2-6
TGCAGTGCTAGACACACCCACCGGACAGGGGACGGCTACACCTTC	CSARHTHRTGDGYTF	many	TRBD1	TRBV20-1	TRBJ1-2
TGTGCCAACAGTTACCTAACGGGGCCCTCCTACAATGAGCAGTTCTTC	CANSYLTGPSYNEQFF	-	-	TRBV6-6	TRBJ2-1
TGCGCCAGCAGCTCCCGTCGGCCGATTGGGGAGACCCAGTACTTC	CASSSRRPIGETQYF	-	-	TRBV5-1	TRBJ2-5
TGCGCCAGCAGCTTCTTGACATCTGGGGACACTGAAGCTTTCTTT	CASSFLTSGDTEAFF	many	-	TRBV5-1	TRBJ1-1
TGTGCCAGCAGTCTAGGCGGTGGTGGGGCTATTGGCTACACCTTC	CASSLGGGGAIGYTF	-	-	TRBV12-3/TRBV12-4	TRBJ1-2
TGTGCCAGCAGCTTAACCCCGGGGGGCCTTGGGAATGAGCAGTTCTTC	CASSLTPGGLGNEQFF	-	-	TRBV7-3	TRBJ2-1
TGTGCCAGCAACTACGGGGGGGTCGCAGATACGCAGTATTTT	CASNYGGVADTQYF	-	TRBD2	TRBV27	TRBJ2-3
TGTGCCAGTAGTATCCGGACGGGGGCGGGGGAGACCCAGTACTTC	CASSIRTGAGETQYF	few	-	TRBV19	TRBJ2-5
TGTGCCATAGGACAGGGACCTAACTATGGCTACACCTTC	CAIGQGPNYGYTF	-	TRBD1	TRBV19	TRBJ1-2
TGTGCCAGCAGCCACAGCGACCCTTCTAACTATGGCTACACCTTC	CASSHSDPSNYGYTF	-	-	TRBV6-6	TRBJ1-2
TGTGCCAGTAGTAGAAACTTTGAAGCTTTCTTT	CASSRNFEAFF	-	-	TRBV19	TRBJ1-1
TGTGCCAGCAGCCTAGCGGGACCCACCTACGAGCAGTACTTC	CASSLAGPTYEQYF	-	TRBD2	TRBV11-3	TRBJ2-7
TGTGCCAGCAACAGAGGCGTAGAGAACACCGGGGAGCTGTTTTTT	CASNRGVENTGELFF	-	-	TRBV7-8	TRBJ2-2
TGTGCCAGCAGCCTTATGGACATAGGGGCCGGGGAGCTGTTTTTT	CASSLMDIGAGELFF	few	-	TRBV7-9	TRBJ2-2
TGTGCTAGCAGCCGGGGTTGGGGCGCGAACACCGGGGAGCTGTTTTTT	CASSRGWGANTGELFF	many	-	TRBV7-7	TRBJ2-2
TGTGCCAGCAGTACAAGACAGGGGGCAGTCACCGGGGAGCTGTTTTTT	CASSTRQGAVTGELFF	once	TRBD1	TRBV12-3/TRBV12-4	TRBJ2-2
TGTGCCTTCAAGGGGGCAGGAAGCACAGATACGCAGTATTTT	CAFKGAGSTDTQYF	many	TRBD1	TRBV7-9	TRBJ2-3
TGTGTCAGCAGCCTCCGGACAGACTCTGGAAACACCATATATTTT	CVSSLRTDSGNTIYF	-	-	TRBV7-3	TRBJ1-3
TGTGCCAGCAGTCCCGCCGGGACAGCCAAAAACATTCAGTACTTC	CASSPAGTAKNIQYF	many	-	TRBV12-3/TRBV12-4	TRBJ2-4
TGCGCCAGCAGTGAGCAACTAGCGGGGACGCCCCAAGAGACCCAGTACTTC	CASSEQLAGTPQETQYF	-	TRBD2	TRBV10-2	TRBJ2-5
TGTGCCAGCAGCTTGGTTTTCAGGATGACTAACTATGGCTACACCTTC	CASSLVFRMTNYGYTF	-	-	TRBV5-6	TRBJ1-2
TGTGCCAGCAGCCTTTGGGACAGGGAGTCTGAAGCTTTCTTT	CASSLWDRESEAFF	few	TRBD1	TRBV7-9	TRBJ1-1
TGCAGCGTGGCGGGACAGGGGACCAAAAACATTCAGTACTTC	CSVAGQGTKNIQYF	few	TRBD1	TRBV29-1	TRBJ2-4
TGCGCCAGCAGCCAAGATCCCGACAGGGGGCTGGTCGGCAATCAGCCCCAGCATTTT	CASSQDPDRGLVGNQPQHF	few	TRBD1	TRBV4-1	TRBJ1-5
TGTGCCAGCAGTTTTAGCGGGGGTCTCTACGAGCAGTACTTC	CASSFSGGLYEQYF	-	TRBD2	TRBV12-3/TRBV12-4	TRBJ2-7
TGTGCCAGCAGCTTAGGAGGGGGCAACCAAGAGACCCAGTACTTC	CASSLGGGNQETQYF	many	TRBD1	TRBV7-9	TRBJ2-5
TGTGCCAGCAGTATGGGCCCCTCTTACACCGGGGAGCTGTTTTTT	CASSMGPSYTGELFF	-	-	TRBV6-1	TRBJ2-2
TGTGCCAGCGGACCAGGAGGACCCGTGCAGTATTTT	CASGPGGPVQYF	few	-	TRBV6-2/TRBV6-3	TRBJ2-3
TGTGCCAGCAGTGTCCGTCAGGGGGCGCTTATAATCGAGCAGTACTTC	CASSVRQGALIIEQYF	few	TRBD1	TRBV6-1	TRBJ2-7
TGTGCCAGCAGCTTAGGTAGCAATGAGCAGTTCTTC	CASSLGSNEQFF	many	-	TRBV7-2	TRBJ2-1
TGTGCCAGCAGTCTACAGGGGGCGGAAGGCTACACCTTC	CASSLQGAEGYTF	-	TRBD1	TRBV27	TRBJ1-2
TGTGCCAGCAGTTTATCGCCGGACAACAATCAGCCCCAGCATTTT	CASSLSPDNNQPQHF	-	-	TRBV27	TRBJ1-5
TGTGCCAGCAGCTTAGCGGGGGCAGTCTATGGCTACACCTTC	CASSLAGAVYGYTF	-	-	TRBV7-4	TRBJ1-2
TGTGCCAGCGAGGGGAAGTCCGAAGCTTTCTTT	CASEGKSEAFF	-	-	TRBV27	TRBJ1-1
TGTGCCAGCAGCTCCCTAAGCGGGTCCCCGAACACCGGGGAGCTGTTTTTT	CASSSLSGSPNTGELFF	once	-	TRBV7-9	TRBJ2-2